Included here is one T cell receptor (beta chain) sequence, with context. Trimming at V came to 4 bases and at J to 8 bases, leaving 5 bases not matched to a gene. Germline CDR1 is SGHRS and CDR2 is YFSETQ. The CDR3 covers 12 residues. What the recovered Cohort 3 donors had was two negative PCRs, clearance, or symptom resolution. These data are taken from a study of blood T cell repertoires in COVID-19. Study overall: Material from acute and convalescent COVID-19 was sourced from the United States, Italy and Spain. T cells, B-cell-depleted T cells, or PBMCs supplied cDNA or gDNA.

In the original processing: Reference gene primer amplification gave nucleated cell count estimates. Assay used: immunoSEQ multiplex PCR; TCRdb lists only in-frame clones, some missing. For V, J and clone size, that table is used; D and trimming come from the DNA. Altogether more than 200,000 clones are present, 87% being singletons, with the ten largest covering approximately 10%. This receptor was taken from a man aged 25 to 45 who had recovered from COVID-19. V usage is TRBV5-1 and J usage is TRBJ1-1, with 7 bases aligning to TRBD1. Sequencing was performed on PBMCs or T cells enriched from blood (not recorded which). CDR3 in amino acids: CASSTRGSEAFF. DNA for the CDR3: TGCGCCAGCAGCACCAGGGGGTCCGAAGCTTTCTTT.